The entry that follows covers one T cell receptor beta chain sequence. Sequenced by immunoSEQ multiplex PCR; TCRdb stores in-frame clones only, minus some. This table has hundreds of thousands of clones, about 83% appearing once. The sample is drawn from a study of blood T cell repertoires in COVID-19. Per the germline V gene, CDR1 is SEHNR and CDR2 is FQNEAQ (reference sequence). The CDR3 is 17 amino acids. Trimming removed 5 bases from V and 4 bases from J; junction bases left unmatched: 14. The gene calls are TRBV7-9 and TRBJ1-2, with 9 bases that match TRBD1. Sequencing input: peripheral blood. The receptor was derived from a woman younger than 45 with COVID-19, enrolled during active disease. As DNA, the CDR3 is TGTGCCAGCAGCGCAATACTACAGGGGGCCTTGGGCTATGGCTACACCTTC. Residues: CASSAILQGALGYGYTF.